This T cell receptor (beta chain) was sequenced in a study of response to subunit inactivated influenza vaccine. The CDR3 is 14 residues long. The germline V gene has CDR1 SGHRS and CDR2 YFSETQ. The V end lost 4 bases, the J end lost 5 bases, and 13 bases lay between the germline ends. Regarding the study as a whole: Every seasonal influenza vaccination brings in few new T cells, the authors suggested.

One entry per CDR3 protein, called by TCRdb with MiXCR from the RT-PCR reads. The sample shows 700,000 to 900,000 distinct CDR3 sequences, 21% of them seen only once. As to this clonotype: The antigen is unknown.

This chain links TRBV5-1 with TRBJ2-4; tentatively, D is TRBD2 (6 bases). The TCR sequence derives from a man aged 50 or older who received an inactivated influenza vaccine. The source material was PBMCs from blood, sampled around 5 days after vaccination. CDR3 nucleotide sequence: TGCGCCAGCAGCGCGGGACTTATAGAAAACATTCAGTACTTC. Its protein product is CASSAGLIENIQYF.